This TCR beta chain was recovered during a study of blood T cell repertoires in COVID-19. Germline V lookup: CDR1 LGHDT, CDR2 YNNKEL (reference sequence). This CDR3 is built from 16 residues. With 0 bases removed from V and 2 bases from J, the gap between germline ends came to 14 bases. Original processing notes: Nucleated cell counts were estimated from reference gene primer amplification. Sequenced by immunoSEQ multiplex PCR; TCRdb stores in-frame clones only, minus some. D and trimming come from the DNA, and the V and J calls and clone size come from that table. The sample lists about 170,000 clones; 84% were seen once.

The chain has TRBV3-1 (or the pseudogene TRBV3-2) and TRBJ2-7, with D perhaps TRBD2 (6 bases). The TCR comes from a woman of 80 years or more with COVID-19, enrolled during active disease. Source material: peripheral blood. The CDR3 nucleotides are TGTGCCAGCAGCCAAGATCTGGGAGGCAGCGCCTACGAGCAGTACTTC. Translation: CASSQDLGGSAYEQYF.